The source of this TCR beta chain is a study of T-cell reconstitution after alpha-beta-depleted transplantation in children. The library targeted TCRbeta and was prepared with unique molecular identifiers. TCRdb processed the PCR reads anew with MiXCR; each CDR3 protein has one entry. The data hold around 480,000 distinct CDR3 sequences, with approximately 32% observed a single time. The V gene lost 0 bases and the J gene lost 8 bases, with 11 bases spanning the gap. From germline, CDR1 is DFQATT and CDR2 SNEGSKA (reference sequence). The CDR3 loop spans 13 amino acids. The chain recombines TRBV20-1 with TRBJ2-4; D is undetermined. Material: PBMCs from the stem cell graft donor, obtained from the stem cell graft. This receptor was taken from a human donor who donated a stem cell graft to a child with aplastic anemia. The CDR3, as DNA: TGCAGTGCTAGAGATGATAAGGGATACATTCAGTACTTC. It yields the protein CSARDDKGYIQYF.